This TCR beta chain originates from a study of blood T cell repertoires in COVID-19. Turning to the study itself: Researchers got acute and convalescent COVID-19 samples from the United States, Italy and Spain. T cells, B-cell-depleted T cells, or PBMCs supplied cDNA or gDNA.

Profiled with immunoSEQ multiplex PCR; TCRdb holds only in-frame clones, not every one. Among roughly 440,000 clones, about 87% were seen once, and the ten largest hold around 12%. The V end was cut by 0 bases, the J end by 1 base, with 7 bases between. The CDR3 is made up of 14 amino acids. From germline, CDR1 is MNHEY and CDR2 SVGAGI. One Seattle source followed patients from active infection through their disease course. This sequence joins TRBV6-5 and TRBJ2-7, with D possibly being TRBD1 (5 bases). This receptor was identified in a woman aged 45-59 years with COVID-19, enrolled during active disease. The sequenced sample consisted of peripheral blood. CDR3 residues: CASSYSRQSYEQYF. The CDR3 DNA reads as TGTGCCAGCAGTTACTCGAGACAGTCCTACGAGCAGTACTTC.